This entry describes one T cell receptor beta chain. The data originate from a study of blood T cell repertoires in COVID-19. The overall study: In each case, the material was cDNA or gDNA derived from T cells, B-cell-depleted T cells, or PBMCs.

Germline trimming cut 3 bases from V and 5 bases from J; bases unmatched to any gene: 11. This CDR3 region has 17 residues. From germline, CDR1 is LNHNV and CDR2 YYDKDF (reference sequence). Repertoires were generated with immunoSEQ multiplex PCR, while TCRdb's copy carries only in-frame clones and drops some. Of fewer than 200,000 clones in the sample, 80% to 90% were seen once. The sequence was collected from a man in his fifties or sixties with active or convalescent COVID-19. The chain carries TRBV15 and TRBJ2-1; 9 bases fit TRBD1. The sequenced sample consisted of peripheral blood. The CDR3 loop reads CATSRGSGTGTHNEQFF. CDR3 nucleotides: TGTGCCACCAGCAGGGGGTCCGGGACAGGGACCCACAATGAGCAGTTCTTC.